This is a list of T cell receptor beta chains from one sample in a study of T cell repertoires in cytomegalovirus infection. TCRdb re-analysed the reads in MiXCR, keeping a single row per CDR3 protein. This sample has about 600,000 distinct CDR3 sequences, with approximately 24% found just once. Sequencing was done on a sample of CD8+ T cells from PBMCs. The receptor set was obtained from a human donor in good health (CMV status not recorded). Some clones in this sample may be carry-over from other donors' samples. The CDR3 runs from the conserved cysteine through the conserved F or W. D genes are given only for firm matches. Size values are once, few and many counts, or a class for expanded clones, and some rows have none.

CDR3 protein: CASSLGQGSYNEQFF
CDR3 DNA: TGTGCCAGCAGCCTCGGACAGGGATCCTACAATGAGCAGTTCTTC
clone size: many
D gene: TRBD1
V gene: TRBV5-1
J gene: TRBJ2-1

CDR3 protein: CASLRGGRQETQYF
CDR3 DNA: TGTGCCAGTCTACGTGGGGGGCGTCAAGAGACCCAGTACTTC
clone size: few
D gene: .
V gene: TRBV12-3/TRBV12-4
J gene: TRBJ2-5

CDR3 protein: CASSQDRGTYETQYF
CDR3 DNA: TGCGCCAGCAGCCAAGATAGGGGGACCTATGAGACCCAGTACTTC
clone size: many
D gene: .
V gene: TRBV4-1
J gene: TRBJ2-5

CDR3 protein: CASPGGHNSPLHF
CDR3 DNA: TGTGCCAGCCCAGGGGGACATAATTCACCCCTCCACTTT
clone size: .
D gene: TRBD1
V gene: TRBV2
J gene: TRBJ1-6

CDR3 protein: CSVGQGASLANTEAFF
CDR3 DNA: TGCAGCGTGGGACAGGGGGCCTCCTTGGCGAACACTGAAGCTTTCTTT
clone size: .
D gene: TRBD1
V gene: TRBV29-1
J gene: TRBJ1-1

CDR3 protein: CASRAITGELFF
CDR3 DNA: TGTGCCAGCAGAGCTATCACCGGGGAGCTGTTTTTT
clone size: .
D gene: .
V gene: TRBV28
J gene: TRBJ2-2

CDR3 protein: CASSHRRAGAGDEQYF
CDR3 DNA: TGCGCCAGCAGCCATCGCCGGGCGGGGGCTGGGGACGAGCAGTACTTC
clone size: .
D gene: .
V gene: TRBV5-1
J gene: TRBJ2-7

CDR3 protein: CASSPAIMNYGYTF
CDR3 DNA: TGTGCCAGCAGCCCGGCCATAATGAACTATGGCTACACCTTC
clone size: .
D gene: .
V gene: TRBV7-9
J gene: TRBJ1-2

CDR3 protein: CASSSLASAADTQYF
CDR3 DNA: TGTGCCAGCAGCTCCCTGGCCTCAGCCGCAGATACGCAGTATTTT
clone size: many
D gene: .
V gene: TRBV7-2
J gene: TRBJ2-3

CDR3 protein: CASSLRTGRGETQYF
CDR3 DNA: TGTGCCAGCAGCTTACGGACAGGGCGAGGGGAGACCCAGTACTTC
clone size: .
D gene: TRBD1
V gene: TRBV5-4
J gene: TRBJ2-5

CDR3 protein: CSVEIPDRDNEQFF
CDR3 DNA: TGCAGCGTTGAAATCCCTGACCGGGACAATGAGCAGTTCTTC
clone size: .
D gene: .
V gene: TRBV29-1
J gene: TRBJ2-1

CDR3 protein: CAINLRSNNTGELFF
CDR3 DNA: TGTGCCATCAACCTACGGTCCAACAACACCGGGGAGCTGTTTTTT
clone size: many
D gene: .
V gene: TRBV10-3
J gene: TRBJ2-2

CDR3 protein: CASSLAGYSNQPQHF
CDR3 DNA: TGTGCCAGCAGCTTAGCGGGGTATAGCAATCAGCCCCAGCATTTT
clone size: many
D gene: .
V gene: TRBV7-6
J gene: TRBJ1-5

CDR3 protein: CASRGQGNGVAKNIQYF
CDR3 DNA: TGTGCCAGCAGAGGACAGGGGAACGGGGTGGCCAAAAACATTCAGTACTTC
clone size: .
D gene: TRBD1
V gene: TRBV28
J gene: TRBJ2-4

CDR3 protein: CSVRQGMSYEQYF
CDR3 DNA: TGCAGCGTAAGACAGGGGATGAGCTACGAGCAGTACTTC
clone size: few
D gene: TRBD1
V gene: TRBV29-1
J gene: TRBJ2-7

CDR3 protein: CASSLRGVNEKLFF
CDR3 DNA: TGTGCCAGCAGCTTAAGGGGGGTTAATGAAAAACTGTTTTTT
clone size: many
D gene: .
V gene: TRBV7-2
J gene: TRBJ1-4

CDR3 protein: CASSPGTINEQFF
CDR3 DNA: TGTGCCAGCAGCCCCGGGACTATCAATGAGCAGTTCTTC
clone size: many
D gene: TRBD2
V gene: TRBV6-2/TRBV6-3
J gene: TRBJ2-1

CDR3 protein: CASSLLGPELFGNTIYF
CDR3 DNA: TGTGCCAGCAGCCTCTTGGGGCCAGAGCTCTTCGGAAACACCATATATTTT
clone size: few
D gene: .
V gene: TRBV7-2
J gene: TRBJ1-3

CDR3 protein: CASSLSSDKFSYEQYF
CDR3 DNA: TGTGCCAGCAGCTTATCCTCTGATAAATTCTCCTACGAGCAGTACTTC
clone size: many
D gene: .
V gene: TRBV7-4
J gene: TRBJ2-7

CDR3 protein: CASSPPGQGRDGYTF
CDR3 DNA: TGTGCCAGCAGCCCCCCCGGACAGGGGCGTGATGGCTACACCTTC
clone size: many
D gene: TRBD1
V gene: TRBV7-8
J gene: TRBJ1-2

CDR3 protein: CSATSIGTTSNQPQHF
CDR3 DNA: TGCAGTGCCACCTCCATCGGGACAACAAGCAATCAGCCCCAGCATTTT
clone size: few
D gene: .
V gene: TRBV20-1
J gene: TRBJ1-5

CDR3 protein: CASSFIWTGVSPLHF
CDR3 DNA: TGTGCCAGCAGCTTTATCTGGACAGGGGTTTCACCCCTCCACTTT
clone size: .
D gene: TRBD1
V gene: TRBV7-2
J gene: TRBJ1-6

CDR3 protein: CASSLGLGYGYTF
CDR3 DNA: TGTGCCAGCAGCTTGGGGTTAGGCTATGGCTACACCTTC
clone size: many
D gene: .
V gene: TRBV2
J gene: TRBJ1-2

CDR3 protein: CASTPRGAEAFF
CDR3 DNA: TGTGCCAGCACCCCCCGGGGGGCTGAAGCTTTCTTT
clone size: few
D gene: .
V gene: TRBV7-9
J gene: TRBJ1-1

CDR3 protein: CSVVLAGQGYTF
CDR3 DNA: TGCAGCGTTGTACTAGCAGGGCAGGGCTACACCTTC
clone size: .
D gene: .
V gene: TRBV29-1
J gene: TRBJ1-2

CDR3 protein: CATSDLPGQRYGDTQYF
CDR3 DNA: TGTGCCACCAGTGATTTGCCGGGACAGCGTTATGGAGATACGCAGTATTTT
clone size: few
D gene: TRBD1
V gene: TRBV24-1
J gene: TRBJ2-3

CDR3 protein: CASSLRAGPTDTQYF
CDR3 DNA: TGTGCCAGTAGTTTGAGGGCGGGGCCCACAGATACGCAGTATTTT
clone size: many
D gene: .
V gene: TRBV19
J gene: TRBJ2-3

CDR3 protein: CASSYPRRVNYGYTF
CDR3 DNA: TGTGCCAGCAGTTACCCCCGCAGGGTCAACTATGGCTACACCTTC
clone size: .
D gene: .
V gene: TRBV6-5
J gene: TRBJ1-2